These T cell receptor beta chains were read from a single sample in a study of radiotherapy plus CTLA-4 blockade in lung cancer. Libraries were prepared by immunoSEQ multiplex PCR; TCRdb keeps only in-frame clonotypes and omits some of them. The sample has about 40,000 clones; approximately 79% are singletons. The input for sequencing was peripheral blood, taken from a patient treated with radiotherapy plus ipilimumab. These receptors were collected from a human donor with non-small cell lung cancer that progressed on radiotherapy plus ipilimumab. The CDR3 runs from the conserved cysteine through the conserved F or W. Each record gives: V gene, clone size, D gene, J gene, CDR3 protein, CDR3 DNA. The D gene is left open where the match is weak. Part of the rows lack a size; the others show once, few, many or a class for expanded clones.

TRBV6-1,NA,TRBD1,TRBJ1-3,CASKTGTGNTIYF,TGTGCCAGTAAGACAGGGACTGGAAACACCATATATTTT
TRBV7-8,once,TRBD2,TRBJ2-7,CASSLSGAGQGEQYF,TGTGCCAGCAGCTTAAGCGGGGCAGGGCAGGGAGAGCAGTACTTC
TRBV7-3,NA,TRBD1,TRBJ1-1,CASSLAGTDHEAFF,TGTGCCAGCAGCTTGGCCGGGACAGACCATGAAGCTTTCTTT
TRBV19,NA,NA,TRBJ1-6,CASSGLYESPLHF,TGTGCCAGTAGCGGACTGTATGAATCACCCCTCCACTTT
TRBV11-2,NA,NA,TRBJ1-3,CASSAGPEQGAGNTIYF,TGTGCCAGCAGCGCAGGCCCTGAACAGGGAGCTGGAAACACCATATATTTT
TRBV5-1,NA,TRBD1,TRBJ2-1,CASSLLTGGFYSYNEQFF,TGCGCCAGCAGCCTGCTGACAGGGGGCTTTTACTCCTACAATGAGCAGTTCTTC
TRBV6-1,NA,NA,TRBJ1-3,CASSEASHSSGNTIYF,TGTGCCAGCAGTGAAGCCTCCCATAGCTCTGGAAACACCATATATTTT
TRBV7-8,once,NA,TRBJ1-1,CASSSSRGFNTEAFF,TGTGCCAGCAGCTCCTCCAGGGGATTCAACACTGAAGCTTTCTTT
TRBV5-1,NA,TRBD1,TRBJ2-7,CASSLRQGRNEQYF,TGCGCCAGCAGCCTGCGACAGGGGAGGAACGAGCAGTACTTC
TRBV9,few,TRBD2,TRBJ2-5,CASSVGGGETQYF,TGTGCCAGCAGCGTAGGCGGGGGGGAGACCCAGTACTTC
TRBV5-1,NA,TRBD2,TRBJ2-2,CASSDSGPNTGELFF,TGCGCCAGCAGCGATAGCGGGCCGAACACCGGGGAGCTGTTTTTT
TRBV19,NA,NA,TRBJ1-2,CASRRDAGGYGYTF,TGTGCCAGTAGAAGAGACGCAGGTGGATATGGCTACACCTTC
TRBV7-2,once,NA,TRBJ1-2,CASSLDGHPGYGYTF,TGTGCCAGCAGCTTAGACGGACACCCTGGCTATGGCTACACCTTC
TRBV10-1,NA,TRBD2,TRBJ2-7,CASSLSGGFYEQYF,TGCGCCAGCAGTTTAAGCGGGGGGTTCTACGAGCAGTACTTC
TRBV7-8,few,TRBD1,TRBJ1-4,CASSAGQAGEKLFF,TGTGCCAGCAGCGCGGGACAGGCTGGGGAAAAACTGTTTTTT
TRBV5-5,NA,NA,TRBJ1-1,CASSPGVNTEAFF,TGTGCCAGCAGCCCCGGGGTGAACACTGAAGCTTTCTTT
TRBV6-5,NA,NA,TRBJ2-1,CASSYDSYNEQFF,TGTGCCAGCAGTTACGACAGTTACAATGAGCAGTTCTTC
TRBV7-3,NA,TRBD2,TRBJ2-3,CASSLLAGGGDTQYF,TGTGCCAGCAGCTTACTAGCGGGGGGCGGAGATACGCAGTATTTT
TRBV28,NA,TRBD1,TRBJ1-2,CASSSGQGDYGYTF,TGTGCCAGCAGTTCGGGACAGGGAGACTATGGCTACACCTTC
TRBV6-6,once,TRBD1,TRBJ2-7,CASSYSTGVLFHEQYF,TGTGCCAGCAGTTACTCCACAGGGGTTCTTTTCCACGAGCAGTACTTC
TRBV2,NA,NA,TRBJ1-1,CASNRQSNTEAFF,TGTGCCAGCAACCGACAGAGCAACACTGAAGCTTTCTTT
TRBV9,NA,NA,TRBJ2-5,CASSARTSQETQYF,TGTGCCAGCAGCGCCCGGACTTCTCAAGAGACCCAGTACTTC
TRBV6-6,NA,NA,TRBJ1-1,CASRGAGQGENTEAFF,TGTGCCAGCAGAGGTGCGGGGCAGGGAGAGAACACTGAAGCTTTCTTT
TRBV18,NA,NA,TRBJ1-4,CASSPQQKENEKLFF,TGTGCCAGCTCACCCCAACAGAAAGAAAATGAAAAACTGTTTTTT
TRBV5-1,NA,TRBD2,TRBJ2-1,CASSLTSGGADEQFF,TGCGCCAGCAGCTTGACTAGCGGGGGGGCGGATGAGCAGTTCTTC
TRBV27,NA,NA,TRBJ1-2,CASSPESTNYGYTF,TGTGCCAGCAGTCCGGAGAGTACTAACTATGGCTACACCTTC
TRBV2,NA,NA,TRBJ1-1,CARGVGRNTEAFF,TGTGCCAGAGGAGTGGGGAGGAACACTGAAGCTTTCTTT
TRBV4-3,NA,TRBD2,TRBJ2-1,CASSQAIAGSYNEQFF,TGCGCCAGCAGCCAAGCGATAGCGGGGTCCTACAATGAGCAGTTCTTC
TRBV6-6,NA,NA,TRBJ2-3,CASSYRDNTDTQYF,TGTGCCAGCAGTTACAGAGATAACACAGATACGCAGTATTTT
TRBV7-3,NA,TRBD2,TRBJ2-5,CASSPGLAGGIETQYF,TGTGCCAGCAGCCCCGGACTAGCGGGGGGTATAGAGACCCAGTACTTC
TRBV18,NA,NA,TRBJ2-2,CASSPQKTNTGELFF,TGTGCCAGCTCACCCCAAAAGACAAACACCGGGGAGCTGTTTTTT
TRBV5-1,NA,NA,TRBJ2-1,CASSFGSRGGGSYNEQFF,TGCGCCAGCAGCTTCGGAAGTAGGGGGGGAGGCTCCTACAATGAGCAGTTCTTC
TRBV5-8,NA,NA,TRBJ2-2,CASLPGGRGNTGELFF,TGTGCCAGCTTACCTGGAGGCAGGGGAAACACCGGGGAGCTGTTTTTT
TRBV5-5,once,NA,TRBJ2-5,CASSVTGEATQYF,TGTGCCAGCAGCGTTACTGGGGAGGCGACCCAGTACTTC
TRBV29-1,NA,TRBD2,TRBJ2-3,CSARDGGITDTQYF,TGCAGCGCCCGCGACGGGGGGATCACAGATACGCAGTATTTT
TRBV6-5,NA,TRBD1,TRBJ1-1,CASSYPGQGLTEAFF,TGTGCCAGCAGTTATCCGGGACAGGGGTTGACTGAAGCTTTCTTT
TRBV7-2,NA,NA,TRBJ2-7,CASSLANTYEQYF,TGTGCCAGCAGCCTCGCTAATACCTACGAGCAGTACTTC
TRBV7-2,NA,NA,TRBJ2-7,CASSFWESYEQYF,TGTGCCAGCAGCTTTTGGGAGTCCTACGAGCAGTACTTC